Below, one T cell receptor (beta chain) is given with its context. Its antigen is as yet unknown. This sample was included in a study of CD8 T cells in ankylosing spondylitis. Quantitative 5'-RACE with molecular barcodes was used to make the TCR beta libraries. TCRdb re-derived calls from the 5' RACE reads in MiXCR, one entry per CDR3 protein. This table holds hundreds of thousands of distinct CDR3 sequences, approximately 12% found once. CDR3 length: 14 residues. Germline V gene lookup returns CDR1 KGHSH and CDR2 LQKENI. The V gene end was trimmed by 4 bases and the J gene end by 5 bases; junction bases not matched to a gene: 8. Study outcomes and limitations: Matched ankylosing spondylitis synovial fluid reportedly contained a significantly enriched population of disease-linked clones. Typical of ankylosing spondylitis blood, it appeared, was a TCR beta motif of eight highly homologous variants. Relatively scarce in peripheral blood, disease-linked clones were CD8+. Certain motif variants had earlier appeared in reactive arthritis synovial fluid and blood.

This rearrangement joins TRBV18 to TRBJ2-7; 7 bases agree with TRBD2. The clonotype was recovered from a male donor with ankylosing spondylitis. Sample: blood, either unsorted or a sorted T cell fraction (not recorded which). The CDR3 region has the DNA TGTGCCAGCTCACGGACTAGAGGTATGGACGAGCAGTACTTC. Translating gives CASSRTRGMDEQYF.